What follows is one TCR beta chain and its context. Its antigen is currently unknown. This entry belongs to a study of cytomegalovirus exposure and HLA in healthy donors. Study details: The study's early data release held around 85 million unique TCRs from HLA-typed donors. Study-wide results and caveats: Looking again later, the authors saw that most CMV-associated TCR beta chains seemed HLA-restricted.

Researchers ran the PCR with 60 Vbeta and 13 Jbeta primers. Per the study methods: Per a later analysis, the number of unique TCR beta chains was some 82 million, of which around 10 million were shared. Here immunoSEQ multiplex PCR was the method, and the copy in TCRdb shows in-frame clones only, minus some. From that table come the V and J calls and clone size; the DNA was used to work out D and trimming. The repertoire has 120,000 or so clones, roughly 77% of them found once; the top ten carry almost 5%. Sampled while nominally healthy, donors likely had unrecorded immune exposures. CDR1 is SGHTA, CDR2 FQGNSA, per germline. This CDR3 has 17 residues. With 1 base clipped from V and 5 bases from J, the junction kept 11 bases outside the gene matches.

Sequenced: PBMCs. This TCR came from a man aged 45 to 65 in good health and CMV-seropositive. V usage is TRBV7-2 and J usage is TRBJ2-5, with TRBD2 identical over 9 bases. The DNA for the CDR3 is TGTGCCAGCAGCTTAGGGGTTAGCGGGGGCCCGTCGGAGACCCAGTACTTC. Translation: CASSLGVSGGPSETQYF.